This T cell receptor beta chain was found in a study of cytomegalovirus exposure and HLA in healthy donors. Nominal health characterized the donors when sampled, though unrecorded immune exposures were likely. Germline V gene data show CDR1 as SGHDT and CDR2 as YYEEEE. This CDR3 is built from 16 residues. V was shortened by 4 bases and J by 0 bases, with 13 bases between the two germline ends. The PCR used 60 Vbeta and 13 Jbeta primers. The repertoire was sequenced with immunoSEQ multiplex PCR; TCRdb's copy has only in-frame clones and lacks some. Among around 130,000 clones listed, 60% to 75% were seen once.

V and J are TRBV5-6 and TRBJ1-4; no definite D call. This receptor was taken from a woman between 40 and 55 years old in good health and CMV-seropositive. Sequenced sample: PBMCs. CDR3 sequence reads: CASSPRDGPTNEKLFF. For the CDR3, the DNA is TGTGCCAGCAGCCCGAGGGATGGTCCAACTAATGAAAAACTGTTTTTT.